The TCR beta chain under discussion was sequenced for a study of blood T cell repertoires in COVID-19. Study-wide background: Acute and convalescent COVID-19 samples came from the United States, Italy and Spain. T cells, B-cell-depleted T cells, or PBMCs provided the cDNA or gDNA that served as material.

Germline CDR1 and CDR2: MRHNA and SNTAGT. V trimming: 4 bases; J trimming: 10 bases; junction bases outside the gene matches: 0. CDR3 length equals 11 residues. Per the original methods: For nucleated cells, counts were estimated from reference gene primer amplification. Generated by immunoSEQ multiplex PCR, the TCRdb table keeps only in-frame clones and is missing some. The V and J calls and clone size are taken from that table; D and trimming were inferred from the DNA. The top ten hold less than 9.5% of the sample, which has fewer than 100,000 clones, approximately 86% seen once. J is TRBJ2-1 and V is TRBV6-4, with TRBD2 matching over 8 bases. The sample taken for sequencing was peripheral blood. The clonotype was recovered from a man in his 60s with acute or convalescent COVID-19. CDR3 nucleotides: TGTGCCAGCAGTGCGGGGGGGGAGCAGTTCTTC. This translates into CASSAGGEQFF.